The entry that follows covers one T cell receptor beta chain sequence. The data were obtained in a study of T cell responses to AZD1222 COVID-19 vaccine. TCRdb's copy holds only in-frame clones and misses some; the assay was immunoSEQ multiplex PCR. The sample carries 150,000 to 200,000 clones, approximately 90% recorded once. This CDR3 spans 16 amino acids. V lost 7 bases, J lost 0 bases, and 19 bases lay in between. CDR1 and CDR2 (germline): SQVTM, ANQGSEA. The chain recombines TRBV29-1 with TRBJ1-3; tentatively, D is TRBD1 (6 bases). The sequence derives from an adult in good health. The source material was peripheral blood, sampled on day 0 of MenACWY control vaccination. The CDR3 sequence: CSAQSGTTISGNTIYF. CDR3 DNA: TGCAGCGCCCAGTCCGGGACAACAATCTCTGGAAACACCATATATTTT. Based on the CDR3 plus reference TRBV29-1 and TRBJ1-3, the full variable domain is SAVISQKPSRDICQRGTSLTIQCQVDSQVTMMFWYRQQPGQSLTLIATANQGSEATYESGFVIDKFPISRPNLTFSTLTVSNMSPEDSSIYLCSAQSGTTISGNTIYFGEGSWLTVV.